These 6 T cell receptor beta chains were all obtained from the same sample, sequenced in a study of cytomegalovirus exposure and HLA in healthy donors. 13 Jbeta primers and 60 Vbeta primers were used for the PCR. The method was immunoSEQ multiplex PCR; TCRdb's version includes in-frame clones alone and lacks a portion of them. This sample yields over 150,000 clones, of which 75% to 85% are seen a single time; about 10% belongs to the top ten. The sequenced sample was PBMCs. These receptors came from a man aged 50-59 years in good health and CMV-seropositive.

V is TRBV6-5 and J is TRBJ2-2; 8 bases line up with TRBD1. Trimming at V came to 7 bases and at J to 3 bases, leaving 4 bases not matched to a gene. CDR1 is MNHEY, CDR2 SVGAGI, per germline. This CDR3 is built from 14 residues. The CDR3 protein is CASMDRDDTGELFF. CDR3 nucleotides: TGTGCCAGCATGGACAGGGATGACACCGGGGAGCTGTTTTTT.

The J gene is TRBJ2-1, the V gene TRBV29-1; unclear D gene. V dropped 7 bases and J dropped 3 bases, with 13 bases sitting between them. CDR3 length equals 13 residues. Germline-derived CDR1 and CDR2 are SQVTM and ANQGSEA. The CDR3 nucleotides are TGCAGCGCCACAGTGATACTCTACAATGAGCAGTTCTTC. This codes for CSATVILYNEQFF.

The CDR3 sequence is CASTNEGVGTQYF. In DNA form, the CDR3 reads TGTGCCAGCACCAACGAGGGAGTAGGTACGCAGTATTTT. The chain carries TRBV6-5 and TRBJ2-3; maybe TRBD2 (5 bases). The germline CDR1 and CDR2 sequences are MNHEY and SVGAGI. The CDR3 totals 13 residues. Trimming took 7 bases from V and 8 from J, leaving 16 bases between them.

Concerning this clone: One end of the junction fails to match germline, which may point to a read error. The genes are TRBV7-7 and TRBJ2-1; D call uncertain. The germline gives CDR1 SSHAT, CDR2 FNYEAQ (reference sequence). This CDR3 has 13 amino acids. The CDR3 DNA reads as TGTGCTAGCAGCCAGACGACTTACAATGAGCAGTTCTTC. Translating gives CASSQTTYNEQFF.

The J gene is TRBJ2-7, the V gene TRBV28; 12 positions match TRBD2. Germline V gene lookup returns CDR1 MDHEN and CDR2 SYDVKM. The CDR3 runs to 16 residues. With V trimmed by 6 bases and J by 0 bases, 6 bases remained unmatched. For the CDR3, the DNA is TGTGCCAGCAGGAGAACTAGCGGGGGGACCTCCTACGAGCAGTACTTC. Its protein is CASRRTSGGTSYEQYF.

This CDR3 is CASSLDQVSTDTQYF. The CDR3 DNA sequence: TGCGCCAGCAGCTTGGATCAGGTTAGCACAGATACGCAGTATTTT. The chain joins TRBV5-1 to TRBJ2-3, with D uncertain. CDR1 is SGHRS, CDR2 YFSETQ, per germline. V was shortened by 0 bases and J by 0 bases, with 8 bases between the two germline ends. The CDR3 length is 15 residues.